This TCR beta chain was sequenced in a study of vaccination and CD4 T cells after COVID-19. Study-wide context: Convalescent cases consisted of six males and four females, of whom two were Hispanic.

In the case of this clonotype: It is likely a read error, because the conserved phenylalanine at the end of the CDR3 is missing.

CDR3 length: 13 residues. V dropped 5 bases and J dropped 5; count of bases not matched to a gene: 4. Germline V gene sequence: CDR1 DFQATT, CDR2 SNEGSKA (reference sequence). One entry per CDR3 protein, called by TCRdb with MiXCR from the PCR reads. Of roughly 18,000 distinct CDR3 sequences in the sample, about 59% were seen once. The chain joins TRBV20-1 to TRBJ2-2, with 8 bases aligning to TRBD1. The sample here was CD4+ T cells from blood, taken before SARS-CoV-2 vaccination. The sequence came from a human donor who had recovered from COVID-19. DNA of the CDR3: TGCAGTGCTCTGACAGGGGTTACCGGGGAGCTGTTTTCT. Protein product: CSALTGVTGELFS.